This T cell receptor (beta chain) was captured by sequencing in a study of blood T cell repertoires in COVID-19. At the level of the study: PBMCs, B-cell-depleted T cells, or T cells were the source of the cDNA or gDNA that made up the material.

The germline gives CDR1 SGHTA, CDR2 FQGNSA. Trimming removed 0 bases at V and 6 bases at J, with 10 bases between. The CDR3 has 14 amino acids. This clone was found once. The authors' processing: Amplification with reference gene primers provided the estimates of nucleated cell counts. Method: immunoSEQ multiplex PCR; TCRdb's copy keeps in-frame clones and lacks some. V and J calls plus clone size are reproduced from that table; the DNA served to infer D and trimming. The table lists 60,000 or so clones, more than 65% of them singletons. Sequenced: peripheral blood. J is TRBJ2-3 and V is TRBV7-2; TRBD2 might be the D (7 bases). This sequence originates from a human donor in a cohort sampled during active COVID-19. The DNA for the CDR3 is TGTGCCAGCAGCTTAGCGGGGGGGGCTGATACGCAGTATTTT. This gives the protein CASSLAGGADTQYF.